These T cell receptor beta chains were read from a single sample in a study of a mutant IDH1 vaccine in newly diagnosed glioma. Generated by immunoSEQ multiplex PCR, the TCRdb table keeps only in-frame clones and is missing some. The table lists 20,000 to 25,000 clones, approximately 90% of them singletons, with approximately 9.1% in the top ten. Sample: PBMCs, taken from a glioma patient treated with radiotherapy, temozolomide or both. The receptors here all came from a man aged 25-45 years with glioma. Both conserved end residues are part of each CDR3. The order of the fields is D gene, J gene, V gene, clone size, CDR3 protein, CDR3 DNA. D genes are given only for firm matches. Size values are once, few and many counts, or a class for expanded clones, and some rows have none.

>-|TRBJ2-7|TRBV27|once
CASSFRGDEQYF
TGTGCCAGCAGTTTCAGGGGGGACGAGCAGTACTTC
>-|TRBJ2-5|TRBV4-2|-
CASSQGTGRETQYF
TGTGCCAGCAGCCAAGGTACAGGGAGGGAGACCCAGTACTTC
>-|TRBJ1-1|TRBV25-1|once
CASQKSTEAFF
TGTGCCAGCCAAAAGAGCACTGAAGCTTTCTTT
>-|TRBJ1-1|TRBV7-2|-
CASSLVVGGNTEAFF
TGTGCCAGCAGCTTAGTTGTGGGTGGGAACACTGAAGCTTTCTTT
>-|TRBJ2-5|TRBV28|-
CASSNRERGTQYF
TGTGCCAGCAGCAACAGGGAAAGAGGGACCCAGTACTTC
>-|TRBJ1-4|TRBV5-1|-
CASTPRGGNEKLFF
TGCGCCAGCACCCCCCGGGGGGGTAATGAAAAACTGTTTTTT
>-|TRBJ2-7|TRBV6-1|-
CASNSPPYEQYF
TGTGCCAGCAACAGTCCCCCCTACGAGCAGTACTTC
>-|TRBJ1-2|TRBV6-1|-
CASSDPFVGRVAGYTF
TGTGCCAGCAGTGATCCCTTTGTGGGCAGGGTGGCTGGCTACACCTTC
>-|TRBJ2-1|TRBV25-1|-
CASSDWAGDAYNEQFF
TGTGCCAGCAGTGACTGGGCCGGAGATGCCTACAATGAGCAGTTCTTC
>TRBD1|TRBJ2-7|TRBV27|-
CASSWGQSTYEQYF
TGTGCCAGCAGTTGGGGACAGTCCACCTACGAGCAGTACTTC
>-|TRBJ2-7|TRBV6-5|medium-sized
CASTQARYPYEQYF
TGTGCCAGCACTCAGGCGCGCTACCCCTACGAGCAGTACTTC
>TRBD1|TRBJ2-7|TRBV5-4|-
CASSRSVTGDEQYF
TGTGCCAGCAGCAGGTCAGTGACAGGGGACGAGCAGTACTTC
>-|TRBJ2-1|TRBV29-1|-
CSVGARYNEQFF
TGCAGCGTTGGGGCGCGCTACAATGAGCAGTTCTTC
>TRBD2|TRBJ2-7|TRBV19|-
CASSSGLGVYEQYF
TGTGCCAGTAGCTCGGGACTAGGTGTCTACGAGCAGTACTTC
>TRBD2|TRBJ2-7|TRBV7-9|once
CASSPGLIDEQYF
TGTGCCAGCAGCCCGGGACTAATCGACGAGCAGTACTTC
>-|TRBJ2-7|TRBV27|-
CASSLSRGRGGAQYF
TGTGCCAGCAGTTTATCGCGGGGCCGGGGTGGGGCGCAGTACTTC
>-|TRBJ2-7|TRBV6-5|-
CASSYSMAGLTYEQYF
TGTGCCAGCAGTTACTCCATGGCAGGACTTACCTACGAGCAGTACTTC
>TRBD1|TRBJ1-5|TRBV18|once
CASSPSTGGVQPQHF
TGTGCCAGCTCACCTTCGACAGGGGGTGTTCAGCCCCAGCATTTT
>-|TRBJ2-6|TRBV6-9|-
CASSYSLSTGANVLTF
TGTGCCAGCAGTTATTCTCTTTCCACTGGGGCCAACGTCCTGACTTTC
>TRBD1|TRBJ1-2|TRBV5-4|-
CASSPRTGLNYGYTF
TGTGCCAGCAGCCCCCGGACAGGGCTGAACTATGGCTACACCTTC
>TRBD1|TRBJ1-5|TRBV29-1|-
CSVLDRENQPQHF
TGCAGCGTCCTCGACAGGGAGAATCAGCCCCAGCATTTT
>-|TRBJ1-1|TRBV10-3|once
CATTLGGNTEAFF
TGTGCCACGACCCTAGGCGGGAACACTGAAGCTTTCTTT
>-|TRBJ2-2|TRBV19|once
CASSIGGRANTGELFF
TGTGCCAGTAGTATAGGTGGCAGGGCGAACACCGGGGAGCTGTTTTTT
>-|TRBJ1-1|TRBV27|-
CASSPRRPGDTEAFF
TGTGCCAGCAGTCCGCGGAGGCCGGGCGACACTGAAGCTTTCTTT
>-|TRBJ2-3|TRBV10-1|-
CASSETDLLTDTQYF
TGCGCCAGCAGTGAGACGGACCTTCTCACAGATACGCAGTATTTT
>-|TRBJ2-2|TRBV11-2|-
CASTPGQTSNTGELFF
TGTGCCAGCACTCCGGGACAAACCTCGAACACCGGGGAGCTGTTTTTT
>-|TRBJ1-4|TRBV6-5|-
CASSYAAGTDEKLFF
TGTGCCAGCAGTTACGCTGCCGGGACCGACGAAAAACTGTTTTTT
>-|TRBJ2-7|TRBV21-1|-
CASSKVRREITIPYEQYF
TGTGCCAGCAGCAAAGTGAGGCGGGAGATCACTATTCCCTACGAGCAGTACTTC
>TRBD1|TRBJ2-6|TRBV19|-
CASSRGLQGAGGANVLTF
TGTGCCAGTAGTAGAGGATTACAGGGGGCAGGTGGGGCCAACGTCCTGACTTTC
>-|TRBJ2-6|TRBV7-9|-
CASSLEGDTQYSGANVLTF
TGTGCCAGCAGCTTAGAGGGGGACACCCAGTACTCTGGGGCCAACGTCCTGACTTTC
>TRBD2|TRBJ2-1|TRBV2|-
CASSAGSGREGEQFF
TGTGCCAGCAGTGCGGGTAGCGGGAGGGAGGGTGAGCAGTTCTTC
>TRBD2|TRBJ2-5|TRBV4-1|medium-sized
CASSQDGAGKETQYF
TGCGCCAGCAGCCAAGACGGAGCGGGAAAAGAGACCCAGTACTTC
>TRBD2|TRBJ2-7|TRBV30|-
CAWRGLAGGYEQYF
TGTGCCTGGAGAGGACTAGCGGGCGGGTACGAGCAGTACTTC
>TRBD1|TRBJ1-2|TRBV5-1|once
CASSSPGQGNGYTF
TGCGCCAGCAGCTCTCCGGGACAGGGGAATGGCTACACCTTC
>-|TRBJ1-2|TRBV4-1|-
CASSQAPGEYYGYTF
TGCGCCAGCAGCCAAGCTCCAGGAGAGTACTATGGCTACACCTTC
>TRBD1|TRBJ2-7|TRBV6-1|-
CASTGTGLYEQYF
TGTGCCAGTACCGGGACAGGGCTCTACGAGCAGTACTTC
>TRBD1|TRBJ2-2|TRBV5-1|-
CASNAGTGVRELFF
TGCGCCAGCAACGCCGGGACAGGGGTACGGGAGCTGTTTTTT
>TRBD2|TRBJ2-7|TRBV9|-
CATSGLAIIYEQYF
TGTGCCACCAGTGGACTAGCAATTATCTACGAGCAGTACTTC
>-|TRBJ2-7|TRBV2|-
CASGDYEQYF
TGTGCCAGCGGGGACTACGAGCAGTACTTC
>-|TRBJ2-7|TRBV2|-
CASRIDRFYEQYF
TGTGCCAGCAGAATCGACAGGTTCTACGAGCAGTACTTC
>-|TRBJ2-6|TRBV5-1|-
CASRGVGANVLTF
TGCGCCAGCCGCGGGGTTGGGGCCAACGTCCTGACTTTC
>-|TRBJ2-1|TRBV29-1|-
CSVDSGNWQVQFF
TGCAGCGTTGATAGCGGCAACTGGCAAGTGCAGTTCTTC
>-|TRBJ2-7|TRBV10-3|medium-sized
CAISESGEQYF
TGTGCCATCAGTGAGTCGGGCGAGCAGTACTTC
>TRBD2|TRBJ2-2|TRBV27|-
CASTPLAGGATGELFF
TGTGCCAGCACTCCACTAGCGGGAGGGGCCACCGGGGAGCTGTTTTTT
>-|TRBJ2-2|TRBV6-4|-
CASSAGNTGELFF
TGTGCCAGCAGTGCAGGGAACACCGGGGAGCTGTTTTTT
>-|TRBJ1-2|TRBV19|-
CASSISLRGDGYTF
TGTGCCAGTAGTATATCGCTCCGGGGTGATGGCTACACCTTC
>-|TRBJ1-1|TRBV5-1|once
CASSFDENTEAFF
TGCGCCAGCAGCTTTGACGAGAACACTGAAGCTTTCTTT
>TRBD2|TRBJ2-3|TRBV7-2|-
CASSPGLRRDTQYF
TGTGCCAGCAGCCCGGGACTACGGCGAGATACGCAGTATTTT
>-|TRBJ1-2|TRBV19|-
CASSPLQGRYGYTF
TGTGCCAGTAGTCCTCTACAGGGAAGGTATGGCTACACCTTC
>-|TRBJ1-3|TRBV5-6|-
CASRLRAGNTIYF
TGTGCCAGCAGGTTAAGAGCGGGAAACACCATATATTTT
>-|TRBJ2-2|TRBV11-2|-
CASSLWQGINTGELFF
TGTGCCAGCAGCTTATGGCAGGGGATAAACACCGGGGAGCTGTTTTTT
>-|TRBJ2-3|TRBV5-4|-
CASSPPQPGKVTQYF
TGTGCCAGCAGCCCCCCGCAGCCTGGTAAGGTCACGCAGTATTTT
>TRBD1|TRBJ2-7|TRBV4-2|-
CASSPSQGYEQYF
TGTGCCAGCAGCCCCTCACAGGGGTACGAGCAGTACTTC
>-|TRBJ1-2|TRBV7-2|-
CASSLLGPQYGYTF
TGTGCCAGCAGCTTATTAGGGCCCCAGTATGGCTACACCTTC
>-|TRBJ1-4|TRBV28|-
CASRQATAFNEKLFF
TGTGCCAGCAGACAGGCCACAGCCTTTAATGAAAAACTGTTTTTT
>TRBD1|TRBJ1-3|TRBV27|few
CASSLIGTGDRNTIYF
TGTGCCAGCAGTCTTATCGGGACAGGGGATCGAAACACCATATATTTT
>-|TRBJ1-5|TRBV7-9|-
CASSLESNQPQHF
TGTGCCAGCAGCTTAGAGAGCAATCAGCCCCAGCATTTT
>TRBD2|TRBJ2-1|TRBV2|-
CASRGPSGRDFYEQFF
TGTGCCAGCAGGGGCCCTAGCGGCAGGGACTTCTATGAGCAGTTCTTC
>-|TRBJ1-3|TRBV2|-
CASSVEFSGNTIYF
TGTGCCAGCAGTGTCGAGTTCTCTGGAAACACCATATATTTT